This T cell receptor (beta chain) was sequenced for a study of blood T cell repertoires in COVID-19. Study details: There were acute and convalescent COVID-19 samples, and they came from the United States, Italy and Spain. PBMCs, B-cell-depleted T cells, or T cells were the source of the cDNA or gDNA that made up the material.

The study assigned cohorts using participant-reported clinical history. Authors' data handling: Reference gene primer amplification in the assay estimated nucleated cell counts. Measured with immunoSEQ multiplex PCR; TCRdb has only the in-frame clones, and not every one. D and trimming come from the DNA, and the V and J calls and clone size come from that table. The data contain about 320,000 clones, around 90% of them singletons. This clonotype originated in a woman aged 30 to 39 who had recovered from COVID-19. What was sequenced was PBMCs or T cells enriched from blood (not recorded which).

The CDR3 protein is CASSPGTSASYEQYF. CDR3 sequence (DNA): TGTGCCAGTAGTCCAGGGACTTCGGCCTCCTACGAGCAGTACTTC. The V call is TRBV19, the J call TRBJ2-7; possibly TRBD2 for D (6 bases). This CDR3 is 15 amino acids long. CDR1 and CDR2 from the germline V gene are LNHDA and SQIVND (reference sequence). Trimming took off 5 bases at V and 0 bases at J, with 14 bases between the two ends. The entire variable domain, with the rest obtained from reference TRBV19 and TRBJ2-7, is as follows: DGGITQSPKYLFRKEGQNVTLSCEQNLNHDAMYWYRQDPGQGLRLIYYSQIVNDFQKGDIAEGYSVSREKKESFPLTVTSAQKNPTAFYLCASSPGTSASYEQYFGPGTRLTVT.